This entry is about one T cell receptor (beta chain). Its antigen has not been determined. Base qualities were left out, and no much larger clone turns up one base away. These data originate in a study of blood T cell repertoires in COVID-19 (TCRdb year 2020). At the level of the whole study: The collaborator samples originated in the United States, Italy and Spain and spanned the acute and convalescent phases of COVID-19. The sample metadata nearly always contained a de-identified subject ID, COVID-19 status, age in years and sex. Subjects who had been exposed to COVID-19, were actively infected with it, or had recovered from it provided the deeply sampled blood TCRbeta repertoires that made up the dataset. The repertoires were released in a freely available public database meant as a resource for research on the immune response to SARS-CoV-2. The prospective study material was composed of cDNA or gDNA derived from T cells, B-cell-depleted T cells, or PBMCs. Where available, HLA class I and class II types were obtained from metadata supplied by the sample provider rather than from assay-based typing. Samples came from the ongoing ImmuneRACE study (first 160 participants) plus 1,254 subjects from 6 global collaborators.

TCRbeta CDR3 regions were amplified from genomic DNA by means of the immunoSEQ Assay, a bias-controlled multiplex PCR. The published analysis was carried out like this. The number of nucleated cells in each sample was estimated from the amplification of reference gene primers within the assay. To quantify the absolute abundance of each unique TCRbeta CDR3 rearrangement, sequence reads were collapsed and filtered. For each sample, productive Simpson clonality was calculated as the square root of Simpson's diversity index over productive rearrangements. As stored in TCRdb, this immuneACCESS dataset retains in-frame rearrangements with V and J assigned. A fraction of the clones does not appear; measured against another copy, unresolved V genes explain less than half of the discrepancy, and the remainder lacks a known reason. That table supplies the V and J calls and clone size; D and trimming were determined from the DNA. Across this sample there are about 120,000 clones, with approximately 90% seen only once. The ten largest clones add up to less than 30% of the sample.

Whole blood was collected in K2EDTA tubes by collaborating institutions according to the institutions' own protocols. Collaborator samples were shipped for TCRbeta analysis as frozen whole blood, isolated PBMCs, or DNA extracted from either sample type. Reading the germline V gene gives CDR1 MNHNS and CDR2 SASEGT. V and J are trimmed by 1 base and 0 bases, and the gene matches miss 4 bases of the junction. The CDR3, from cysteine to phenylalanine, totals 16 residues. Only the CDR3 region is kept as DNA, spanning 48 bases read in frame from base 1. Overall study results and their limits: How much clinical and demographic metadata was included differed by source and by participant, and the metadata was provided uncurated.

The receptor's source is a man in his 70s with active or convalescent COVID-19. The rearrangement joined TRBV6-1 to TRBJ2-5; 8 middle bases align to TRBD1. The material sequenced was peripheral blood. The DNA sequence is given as TGTGCCAGCAGTGAAGGCGGGGACAGGAACCAAGAGACCCAGTACTTC. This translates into CASSEGGDRNQETQYF.